A selection of T cell receptor beta chains follows, all from one sample in a study of CD8 T cells in Susac syndrome. TCRdb re-called the immunoSEQ multiplex PCR reads with MiXCR, one entry per CDR3 protein. The sample carries 200,000 or so distinct CDR3 sequences, 95% recorded once. Sequencing used CD4+ T cells from PBMCs. Receptors were obtained from a human donor with Susac syndrome. Each CDR3 is given with its conserved first and last residue. The D gene is left open where the match is weak. For some rows the clone size is stated as once, few or many, or as a class when expanded; others skip it.

J | D | V | size | DNA | CDR3
TRBJ1-4 | NA | TRBV4-1 | NA | TGCGCCAGCAGCCTCGGATCCGGGACCCTGGTGGAAAAACTGTTTTTT | CASSLGSGTLVEKLFF
TRBJ2-1 | NA | TRBV29-1 | NA | TGCAGCGTTGAAGAATCGGGGAATGGTGAGCAGTTCTTC | CSVEESGNGEQFF
TRBJ1-2 | NA | TRBV29-1 | NA | TGCAGCGTTGAAGGAGGGCCGGGGGGCGACTATGGCTACACCTTC | CSVEGGPGGDYGYTF
TRBJ1-2 | NA | TRBV30 | NA | TGTGCCTGGAGTGTAGGCCGGGGTTGGGGCTACACCTTC | CAWSVGRGWGYTF
TRBJ2-2 | NA | TRBV6-5 | NA | TGTGCCAGCAGACTTGGACGGAACACCGGGGAGCTGTTTTTT | CASRLGRNTGELFF
TRBJ1-3 | TRBD1 | TRBV3-1 | NA | TGTGCCAGCAGCCAAGGGTTTGGAGGGGGCTTCGGAAACACCATATATTTT | CASSQGFGGGFGNTIYF
TRBJ2-2 | NA | TRBV6-2/TRBV6-3 | NA | TGTGCCAGCAGTATCCTTCAGTGGACCGGGGAGCTGTTTTTT | CASSILQWTGELFF
TRBJ1-2 | NA | TRBV29-1 | NA | TGCAGCGTTGCCCAGGAGGGGGGCTACACCTTC | CSVAQEGGYTF
TRBJ2-4 | TRBD2 | TRBV7-9 | NA | TGTGCCAGCAGCGACGGACCAGCGGGGGGCCTTGCCAAAAACATTCAGTACTTC | CASSDGPAGGLAKNIQYF
TRBJ2-3 | NA | TRBV6-1 | NA | TGTGCCAGCAGTGAAGCGCCAGGGCACACAGATACGCAGTATTTT | CASSEAPGHTDTQYF
TRBJ2-7 | NA | TRBV30 | NA | TGTGCCTGGAGTACACGACCAGAGCGACTAAGCAACGAGCAGTACTTC | CAWSTRPERLSNEQYF
TRBJ2-7 | TRBD1 | TRBV10-3 | NA | TGTGCCGCCGGCAGACAGGGCTCCTACGAGCAGTACTTC | CAAGRQGSYEQYF
TRBJ1-5 | TRBD1 | TRBV20-1 | NA | TGCAGTGCGAGCACAGGGGGCGGCAATCAGCCCCAGCATTTT | CSASTGGGNQPQHF
TRBJ1-2 | NA | TRBV11-2 | NA | TGTGCCAGCAGCTTCCAGGGAGGCGCCGCGATGGGCTACACCTTC | CASSFQGGAAMGYTF
TRBJ1-3 | NA | TRBV7-2 | NA | TGTGCCAGCAGAGTGAGGGCCTCTGGAAACACCATATATTTT | CASRVRASGNTIYF
TRBJ1-2 | TRBD1 | TRBV3-1 | NA | TGTGCCAGCAGCCAGAACAGGGGCAGTGGCTACACCTTC | CASSQNRGSGYTF
TRBJ2-3 | NA | TRBV29-1 | NA | TGCAGCGTCCGAGGGTTCGGGGACACAGATACGCAGTATTTT | CSVRGFGDTDTQYF
TRBJ2-6 | NA | TRBV3-1 | NA | TGTGCCAGCAGCCAGGGGAAGCTAGCCAACGTCCTGACTTTC | CASSQGKLANVLTF
TRBJ1-1 | NA | TRBV5-1 | NA | TGCGCCAGCAGCTTGACCGGTGGACAGAACACTGAAGCTTTCTTT | CASSLTGGQNTEAFF
TRBJ1-2 | NA | TRBV3-1 | NA | TGTGCCAGCAGCCCCCTTATGGGGGAGGGCTACACCTTC | CASSPLMGEGYTF
TRBJ2-7 | NA | TRBV11-3 | NA | TGTGCCAGCAGCGTTGGATGGTCCTACGAGCAGTACTTC | CASSVGWSYEQYF
TRBJ1-3 | NA | TRBV18 | NA | TGTGCCAGCTCCCCGGGACAAGGATACACCATATATTTT | CASSPGQGYTIYF
TRBJ2-4 | NA | TRBV7-8 | once | TGTGCCAGCAGCCCCGTCCTAGCCAAAAACATTCAGTACTTC | CASSPVLAKNIQYF
TRBJ2-5 | NA | TRBV28 | NA | TGTGCCAGCAGCCCCCCCAGCGGCTCCCGAGAGACCCAGTACTTC | CASSPPSGSRETQYF
TRBJ2-1 | NA | TRBV2 | NA | TGTGCCAGCAGAGGGAATGAGCAGTTCTTC | CASRGNEQFF
TRBJ2-3 | NA | TRBV5-1 | NA | TGCGCCAGCAGCTGGGGAGCAGGGACTCGACTCACAGATACGCAGTATTTT | CASSWGAGTRLTDTQYF
TRBJ2-7 | NA | TRBV9 | NA | TGTGCCAGCAGCGAAAACATACAGGGAGGACACGAGCAGTACTTC | CASSENIQGGHEQYF
TRBJ2-6 | NA | TRBV18 | NA | TGTGCCAGCTCCCTTCTGGACCGACAGGACGTCCTGACTTTC | CASSLLDRQDVLTF
TRBJ1-1 | NA | TRBV19 | once | TGTGCCAGTAGTACGGACCCGAGCGTCTGGGGCACTGAAGCTTTCTTT | CASSTDPSVWGTEAFF
TRBJ1-6 | NA | TRBV6-4 | NA | TGTGCCAGCTCAAGGGAAGCCTATAATTCACCCCTCCACTTT | CASSREAYNSPLHF
TRBJ1-2 | NA | TRBV5-1 | NA | TGCGCCAGCAGCCCGTTGAGTAACTATGGCTACACCTTC | CASSPLSNYGYTF
TRBJ2-7 | NA | TRBV3-1 | NA | TGTGCCAGCAGCCAAGATAGGGGTCGAACCTACGAGCAGTACTTC | CASSQDRGRTYEQYF
TRBJ1-2 | TRBD1 | TRBV20-1 | NA | TGCAGTGCTAGAGTTGACAGGGACACCTATGGCTACACCTTC | CSARVDRDTYGYTF
TRBJ1-2 | NA | TRBV20-1 | NA | TGCAGTGCAGGGGCCTTGACGGACAACTATGGCTACACCTTC | CSAGALTDNYGYTF
TRBJ2-1 | TRBD2 | TRBV7-2 | NA | TGTGCCAGCAGCTTTAGCAGCGGGGGGCGGAGCTCCTACAATGAGCAGTTCTTC | CASSFSSGGRSSYNEQFF
TRBJ1-1 | NA | TRBV7-2 | NA | TGTGCCAGCAGCTTCGAAACAGACATGAACACTGAAGCTTTCTTT | CASSFETDMNTEAFF
TRBJ2-3 | NA | TRBV19 | NA | TGTGCCAGTAGTATTGGTCCGGATGTGTCCACAGATACGCAGTATTTT | CASSIGPDVSTDTQYF
TRBJ2-2 | NA | TRBV14 | NA | TGTGCCAGCAGCCAAGTTTGGACTCCCCACACCGGGGAGCTGTTTTTT | CASSQVWTPHTGELFF
TRBJ2-7 | NA | TRBV3-1 | once | TGTGCCAGCAGCACCCGGACCTACGAGCAGTACTTC | CASSTRTYEQYF
TRBJ2-1 | NA | TRBV7-9 | NA | TGTGCCAGCCATTCGCCAGGGATGAACAATGAGCAGTTCTTC | CASHSPGMNNEQFF
TRBJ2-7 | NA | TRBV30 | once | TGTGCCTGGAGCCTGCCGAGGGGGGCCAGAGTAGGGCAGTACTTC | CAWSLPRGARVGQYF
TRBJ1-6 | TRBD1 | TRBV3-1 | few | TGTGCCAGCAGCCCCGGGACAGGGCATAATTCACCCCTCCACTTT | CASSPGTGHNSPLHF
TRBJ1-5 | NA | TRBV20-1 | once | TGCAGTGCTAGAGATCGGCGGTTAAATCAGCCCCAGCATTTT | CSARDRRLNQPQHF
TRBJ1-2 | NA | TRBV6-5 | NA | TGTGCCAGCAGTTGGCAGGGGAACTATGGCTACACCTTC | CASSWQGNYGYTF
TRBJ1-2 | NA | TRBV5-4 | NA | TGTGCCAGCAGCTTGGCTCCATCAGCCTATGGCTACACCTTC | CASSLAPSAYGYTF
TRBJ2-7 | TRBD1 | TRBV29-1 | NA | TGCAGCGTTTCCCTGACCGGGACAGGGGCCAGTCTGACCGCCTACGAGCAGTACTTC | CSVSLTGTGASLTAYEQYF
TRBJ1-1 | NA | TRBV3-1 | NA | TGTGCCAGCAGCCAAGATCCCCGGAACACTGAAGCTTTCTTT | CASSQDPRNTEAFF
TRBJ1-1 | NA | TRBV6-4 | NA | TGTGCCAGCAAAAGGGACACTGCGAACACTGAAGCTTTCTTT | CASKRDTANTEAFF
TRBJ2-7 | TRBD2 | TRBV4-1 | NA | TGCGCCAGCAGCCAAGACCCTAGCGGGGGACCATCCTACGAGCAGTACTTC | CASSQDPSGGPSYEQYF
TRBJ1-1 | TRBD1 | TRBV29-1 | NA | TGCAGCCCCGTTAGGACAGGGGGGACTGAAGCTTTCTTT | CSPVRTGGTEAFF
TRBJ2-5 | NA | TRBV12-3/TRBV12-4 | NA | TGTGCCAGCAGTTTAGCGCTATCGGACAGCCGGATGGAGACCCAGTACTTC | CASSLALSDSRMETQYF
TRBJ2-4 | TRBD2 | TRBV20-1 | NA | TGCAGTGCTCCGGGACTAGCCGAAAAAAACATTCAGTACTTC | CSAPGLAEKNIQYF
TRBJ2-5 | NA | TRBV10-3 | NA | TGTGCCATCAGTGAGTTACACGGAGAGACCCAGTACTTC | CAISELHGETQYF